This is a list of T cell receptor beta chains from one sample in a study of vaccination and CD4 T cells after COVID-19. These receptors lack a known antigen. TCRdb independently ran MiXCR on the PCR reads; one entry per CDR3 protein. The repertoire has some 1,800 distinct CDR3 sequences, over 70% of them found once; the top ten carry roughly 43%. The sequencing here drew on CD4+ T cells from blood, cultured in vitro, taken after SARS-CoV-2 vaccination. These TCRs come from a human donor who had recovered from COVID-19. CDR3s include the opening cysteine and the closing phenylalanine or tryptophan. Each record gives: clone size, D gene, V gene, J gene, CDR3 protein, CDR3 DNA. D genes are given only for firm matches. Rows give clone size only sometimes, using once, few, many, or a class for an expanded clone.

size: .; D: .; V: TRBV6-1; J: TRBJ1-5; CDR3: CASNTRGDQPQHF; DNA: TGTGCCAGCAATACGAGAGGGGATCAGCCCCAGCATTTT
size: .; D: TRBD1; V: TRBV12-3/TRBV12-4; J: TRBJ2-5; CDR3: CASRLQGDGQETQYF; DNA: TGTGCCAGCAGACTGCAGGGGGATGGTCAAGAGACCCAGTACTTC
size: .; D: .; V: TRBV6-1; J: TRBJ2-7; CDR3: CASSDKYEQYF; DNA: TGTGCCAGCAGTGACAAGTACGAGCAGTACTTC
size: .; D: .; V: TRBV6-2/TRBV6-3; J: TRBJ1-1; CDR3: CASSPLHQGTEAFF; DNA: TGTGCCAGCAGCCCATTACACCAAGGGACTGAAGCTTTCTTT
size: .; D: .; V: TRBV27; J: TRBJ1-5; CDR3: CASGTGGRQPQHF; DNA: TGTGCCAGCGGTACGGGGGGCCGTCAGCCCCAGCATTTT
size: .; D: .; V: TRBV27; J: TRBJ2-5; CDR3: CASGRDRAAETQYF; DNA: TGTGCCAGCGGCCGGGACCGGGCCGCAGAGACCCAGTACTTC
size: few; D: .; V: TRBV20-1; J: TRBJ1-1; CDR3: CSARDRVSNTEAFF; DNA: TGCAGTGCTAGAGATCGCGTTTCTAACACTGAAGCTTTCTTT
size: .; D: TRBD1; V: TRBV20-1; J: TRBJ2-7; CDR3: CSARGQVAEQYF; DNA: TGCAGTGCTAGGGGACAGGTGGCCGAGCAGTACTTC
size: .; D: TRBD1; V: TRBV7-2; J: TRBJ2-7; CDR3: CASSLRGDRGPYEQYF; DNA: TGTGCCAGCAGCTTAAGGGGGGACAGGGGGCCCTACGAGCAGTACTTC
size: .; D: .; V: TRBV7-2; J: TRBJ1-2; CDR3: CASSLGGGVESGYTF; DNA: TGTGCCAGCAGCCTCGGGGGAGGGGTGGAATCTGGCTACACCTTC
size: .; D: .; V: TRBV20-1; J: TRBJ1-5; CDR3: CSATGDQPQHF; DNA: TGCAGTGCTACCGGAGATCAGCCCCAGCATTTT
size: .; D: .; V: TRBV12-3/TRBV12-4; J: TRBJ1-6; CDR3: CASSFSGGLSPFHF; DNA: TGTGCCAGCAGTTTTTCGGGGGGTCTTTCACCCTTCCACTTT
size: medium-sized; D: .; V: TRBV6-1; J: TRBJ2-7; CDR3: CASNQGGRVGYEQYF; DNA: TGTGCCAGCAACCAGGGCGGCAGGGTTGGCTACGAGCAGTACTTC
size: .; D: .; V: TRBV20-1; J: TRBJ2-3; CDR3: CSARVVSTDTQYF; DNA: TGCAGTGCCAGGGTAGTTTCCACAGATACGCAGTATTTT
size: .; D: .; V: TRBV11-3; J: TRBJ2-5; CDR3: CASSLEGARGQETQYF; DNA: TGTGCCAGCAGCTTAGAGGGGGCGCGGGGGCAAGAGACCCAGTACTTC
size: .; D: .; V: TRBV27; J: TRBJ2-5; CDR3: CASSFGGRETQYF; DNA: TGTGCCAGCAGTTTTGGTGGGAGGGAGACCCAGTACTTC
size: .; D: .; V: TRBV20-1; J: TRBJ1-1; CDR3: CSARAGGNTEAFF; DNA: TGCAGTGCTAGGGCGGGGGGGAACACTGAAGCTTTCTTT
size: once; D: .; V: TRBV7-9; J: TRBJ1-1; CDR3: CASSRIRGNTEAFF; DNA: TGTGCCAGCAGCCGAATTCGGGGGAACACTGAAGCTTTCTTT
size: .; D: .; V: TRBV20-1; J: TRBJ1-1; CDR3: CSARDNRGVTEAFF; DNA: TGCAGTGCTAGAGATAATCGGGGGGTCACTGAAGCTTTCTTT
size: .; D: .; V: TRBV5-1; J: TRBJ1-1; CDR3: CASSFTQNTEAFF; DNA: TGCGCCAGCAGCTTCACGCAGAACACTGAAGCTTTCTTT
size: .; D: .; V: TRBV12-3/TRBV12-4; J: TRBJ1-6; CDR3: CASVDTANSPLHF; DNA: TGTGCCAGTGTGGACACTGCTAATTCACCCCTCCACTTT
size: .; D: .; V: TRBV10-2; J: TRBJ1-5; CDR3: CASTEGARQPQHF; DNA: TGCGCCAGCACAGAAGGAGCACGCCAGCCCCAGCATTTT
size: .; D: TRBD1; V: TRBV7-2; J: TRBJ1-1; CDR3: CASSYTGVTEAFF; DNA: TGTGCCAGCAGTTACACAGGGGTCACTGAAGCTTTCTTT
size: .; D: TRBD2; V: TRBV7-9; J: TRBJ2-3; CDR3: CASSLPGTNPRGDTQYF; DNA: TGTGCCAGCAGCTTACCCGGGACTAACCCCCGAGGTGATACGCAGTATTTT
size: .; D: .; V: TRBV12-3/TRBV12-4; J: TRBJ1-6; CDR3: CASSPLAGDSPLHF; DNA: TGTGCCAGCAGCCCCCTAGCAGGGGACTCACCCCTCCACTTT
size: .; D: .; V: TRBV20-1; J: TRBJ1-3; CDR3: CSARLQASGNTIYF; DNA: TGCAGTGCCAGGCTACAAGCCTCTGGAAACACCATATATTTT
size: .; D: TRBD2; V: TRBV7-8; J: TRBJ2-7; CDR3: CASSPPLRLAGRNEQYF; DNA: TGTGCCAGCAGCCCCCCCCTGAGACTAGCGGGAAGAAACGAGCAGTACTTC
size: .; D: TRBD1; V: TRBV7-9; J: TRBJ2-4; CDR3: CASSLETGGPKNIQYF; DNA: TGTGCCAGCAGCTTAGAAACAGGGGGCCCCAAAAACATTCAGTACTTC
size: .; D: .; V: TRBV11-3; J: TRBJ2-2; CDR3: CASRVAGELFF; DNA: TGTGCCAGCAGGGTGGCCGGGGAGCTGTTTTTT
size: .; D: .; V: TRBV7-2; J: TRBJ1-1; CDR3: CASSPGSWGTEAFF; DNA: TGTGCCAGCAGCCCCGGGTCTTGGGGGACTGAAGCTTTCTTT
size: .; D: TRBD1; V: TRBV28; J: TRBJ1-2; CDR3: CASRLGDRGNYGYTF; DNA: TGTGCCAGCAGACTAGGGGACAGGGGGAACTATGGCTACACCTTC
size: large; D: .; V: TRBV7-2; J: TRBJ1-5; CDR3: CASSLVGQGKQPQHF; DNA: TGTGCCAGCAGCTTAGTAGGGCAGGGCAAACAGCCCCAGCATTTT
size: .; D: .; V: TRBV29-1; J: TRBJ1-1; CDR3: CSVRAGRWTEAFF; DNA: TGCAGCGTCCGAGCGGGACGGTGGACTGAAGCTTTCTTT
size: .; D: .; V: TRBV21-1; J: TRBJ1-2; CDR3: CASSKAHGTNDGYTF; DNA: TGTGCCAGCAGCAAAGCGCACGGGACGAACGATGGCTACACCTTC
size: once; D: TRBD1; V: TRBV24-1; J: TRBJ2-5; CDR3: CATSDPGQGGETQYF; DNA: TGTGCCACCAGTGACCCGGGACAGGGGGGAGAGACCCAGTACTTC
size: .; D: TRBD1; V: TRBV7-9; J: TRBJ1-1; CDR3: CASSSTGGSGAEAFF; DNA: TGTGCCAGCAGCTCTACAGGGGGCTCAGGGGCTGAAGCTTTCTTT
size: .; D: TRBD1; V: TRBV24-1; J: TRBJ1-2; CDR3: CATSDTGTVNGYTF; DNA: TGTGCCACCAGTGATACCGGGACAGTCAACGGCTACACCTTC
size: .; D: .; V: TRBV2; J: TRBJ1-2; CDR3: CASRGTRDYGYTF; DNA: TGTGCCAGCCGGGGGACCCGGGACTATGGCTACACCTTC
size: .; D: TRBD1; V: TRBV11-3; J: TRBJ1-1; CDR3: CASSRQGTEAFF; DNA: TGTGCCAGCAGTCGACAGGGGACTGAAGCTTTCTTT
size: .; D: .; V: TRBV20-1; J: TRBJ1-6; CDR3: CSAREQSGNSPLHF; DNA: TGCAGTGCTAGGGAGCAAAGTGGGAATTCACCCCTCCACTTT
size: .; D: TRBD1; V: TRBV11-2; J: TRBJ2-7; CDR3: CASSLERTGTYEQYF; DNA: TGTGCCAGCAGCTTAGAGAGGACAGGGACCTACGAGCAGTACTTC
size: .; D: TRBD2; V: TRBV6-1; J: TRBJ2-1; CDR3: CAIGFRAGVNNEQFF; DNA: TGTGCCATCGGTTTCCGAGCGGGGGTTAACAATGAGCAGTTCTTC
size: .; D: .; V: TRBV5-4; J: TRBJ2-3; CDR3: CASSLAGAAPDTQYF; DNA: TGTGCCAGCAGCTTGGCCGGTGCAGCCCCAGATACGCAGTATTTT
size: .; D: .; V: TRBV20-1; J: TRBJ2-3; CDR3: CSANPGEPTDTQYF; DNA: TGCAGTGCTAACCCGGGGGAACCCACAGATACGCAGTATTTT
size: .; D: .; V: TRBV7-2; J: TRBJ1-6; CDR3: CASSLALGSPLHF; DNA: TGTGCCAGCAGCTTAGCCCTGGGTTCACCCCTCCACTTT
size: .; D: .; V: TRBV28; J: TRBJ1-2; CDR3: CASTTDSFYGYTF; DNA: TGTGCCAGCACGACTGACAGCTTCTATGGCTACACCTTC
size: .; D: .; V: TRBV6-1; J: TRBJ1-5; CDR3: CASSSGYSNQPQHF; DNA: TGTGCCAGCAGCTCAGGGTATAGCAATCAGCCCCAGCATTTT
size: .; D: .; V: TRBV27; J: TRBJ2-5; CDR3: CASSALGGVGETQYF; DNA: TGTGCCAGCAGTGCCCTAGGAGGGGTAGGAGAGACCCAGTACTTC
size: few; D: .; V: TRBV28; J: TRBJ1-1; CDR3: CASSLTGRNTEAFF; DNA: TGTGCCAGCAGTTTAACGGGAAGGAACACTGAAGCTTTCTTT
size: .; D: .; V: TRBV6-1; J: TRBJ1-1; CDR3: CASSPRGRPAEAFF; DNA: TGTGCCAGCAGCCCCCGCGGGCGTCCGGCTGAAGCTTTCTTT
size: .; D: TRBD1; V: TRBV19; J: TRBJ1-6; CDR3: CASSIPGTEGSPLHF; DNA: TGTGCCAGTAGTATCCCCGGGACAGAGGGTTCACCCCTCCACTTT
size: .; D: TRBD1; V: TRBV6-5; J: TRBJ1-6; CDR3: CASSSGTGNSPLHF; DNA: TGTGCCAGCAGTTCTGGGACAGGGAATTCACCCCTCCACTTT
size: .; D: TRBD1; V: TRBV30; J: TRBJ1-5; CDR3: CAWTTGGVNQPQHF; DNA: TGTGCCTGGACGACAGGGGGTGTCAATCAGCCCCAGCATTTT